The 14 T cell receptor beta chains below come from one sample, sequenced in a study of regulatory T cells in long-lasting Graves disease. Documented time point: newly diagnosed GD, antithyroid drugs for less than 3 months. The TCR library was made from RNA that had been extracted from PBMCs in TRIzol. In building TCR beta libraries, iRepertoire HTBI primers were used together with Arm-PCR of CDR3 regions. TCRdb used MiXCR to reprocess the multiplex PCR reads, holding one entry per CDR3 protein. The table records roughly 510,000 distinct CDR3 sequences, about 16% of them present only once. The same data also went into a second study, on T cells in Graves' hyperthyroidism and ophthalmopathy.

Source: peripheral blood mononuclear cells (PBMCs), taken at new diagnosis, from a patient treated with antithyroid drugs. These receptors were obtained from a man between 18 and 35 years old with Graves disease.

This clonotype was seen many times. The V gene is TRBV12-3 or TRBV12-4, the J gene TRBJ1-1; TRBD1 is a possible D gene (5 bases). The CDR3 runs to 12 residues. The germline V and J ends were trimmed by 9 bases and 3 bases, with 11 bases remaining between them. The CDR3 protein is CASGGLDTEAFF. The DNA of the CDR3 is TGTGCCAGTGGGGGTTTGGACACTGAAGCTTTCTTT.

This clonotype was counted between two and nine times. The chain has TRBV4-1 and TRBJ2-3, with D perhaps TRBD1 or TRBD2 (5 bases each). The CDR3 contains 13 residues. Germline V gene sequence: CDR1 MGHRA, CDR2 YSYEKL. V was shortened by 1 base and J by 6 bases, with 8 bases between the two germline ends. The CDR3 reads CASSQGGWDTQYF. The CDR3 bases are TGCGCCAGCAGCCAAGGGGGGTGGGATACGCAGTATTTT.

There are many counts of this clonotype. This chain connects TRBV6-1 to TRBJ2-7; D is unclear. The CDR3 extends over 16 amino acids. Germline values: CDR1 MNHNS, CDR2 SASEGT. Trimming removed 5 bases at V and 2 bases at J, with 19 bases between. CDR3 DNA sequence: TGTGCCAGCAGTCCGGGTGTTTTTGAAAGGCCCTACGAGCAGTACTTC. It codes for CASSPGVFERPYEQYF.

The chain employs TRBV15 and TRBJ1-2; the match to TRBD1 covers 8 bases. There are 17 residues in the CDR3. V dropped 0 bases and J dropped 3; count of bases not matched to a gene: 9. Looked up from germline, CDR1 is LNHNV and CDR2 is YYDKDF (reference sequence). CDR3 DNA sequence: TGTGCCACCAGCAGAGACAATACCGGGACAGGTGACTATGGCTACACCTTC. Translated, it gives CATSRDNTGTGDYGYTF.

The table lists this clonotype with many counts. The rearrangement joins TRBV5-1 to TRBJ2-1; 12 bases agree with TRBD2. V lost 0 bases and J lost 9; bases outside the gene matches: 4. This CDR3 has 15 amino acids. CDR1 and CDR2 from the germline V gene are SGHRS and YFSETQ. The CDR3 region has the DNA TGCGCCAGCAGCTTGGCTAGCGGGAGGGGTCTTGAGCAGTTCTTC. It is translated as CASSLASGRGLEQFF.

Many counts were recorded for this clonotype. This rearrangement joins TRBV27 to TRBJ2-1, with 9 bases aligning to TRBD2. The V gene's germline CDR1 is MNHEY and CDR2 SMNVEV (reference sequence). The CDR3 runs 16 residues. J lost 7 bases, V lost 6 bases, and 13 bases had no gene match. CDR3 DNA sequence: TGTGCCAGCAGCCCCTTACTAGCGGGTCAGGGGAATGAGCAGTTCTTC. Residues: CASSPLLAGQGNEQFF.

This clonotype showed up many times. The rearrangement joins TRBV28 to TRBJ2-1, with 13 bases fitting TRBD2. The CDR3 spans 15 residues. The V gene's germline CDR1 is MDHEN and CDR2 SYDVKM. The junction had 9 bases not matched to a gene; V was cut back by 11 bases and J by 5 bases. Written as DNA, the CDR3 is TGTGCCGGTAGGACTAGCGGGGGCGTCCACAATGAGCAGTTCTTC. It encodes CAGRTSGGVHNEQFF.

This clonotype was seen more than once but under ten times. This chain uses TRBV4-2 with TRBJ2-3; 7 positions match TRBD2. Per the germline V gene, CDR1 is LGHNA and CDR2 is YNFKEQ. The CDR3 sequence is 17 residues long. V dropped 2 bases and J dropped 4; count of bases not matched to a gene: 12. Written as DNA, the CDR3 is TGTGCCAGCAGCCAAAGATGGAGCGGGGCTGGGGCAGATACGCAGTATTTT. It translates to CASSQRWSGAGADTQYF.

The sample holds many counts of this clonotype. The gene calls are TRBV11-2 and TRBJ1-1, with D uncertain. CDR1 and CDR2 (germline): SGHAT, FQNNGV. This CDR3 is 14 amino acids long. The V end lost 5 bases, the J end lost 2 bases, and 12 bases lay between the germline ends. The CDR3 region is CASSIKPRNTEAFF. CDR3 coding DNA: TGTGCCAGCAGCATAAAACCGAGAAACACTGAAGCTTTCTTT.

CDR3 residues: CAWSALAGVEQFF. CDR3 DNA: TGTGCCTGGAGCGCTCTAGCGGGAGTCGAGCAGTTCTTC. V usage is TRBV30 and J usage is TRBJ2-1, with 10 bases identical to TRBD2. Germline CDR1 GTSNPN, CDR2 SVGIG (reference sequence). This CDR3 is 13 amino acids long. V shed 3 bases, J shed 10 bases, and the junction held 6 bases outside the gene matches.

The genes are TRBV2 and TRBJ2-4; D may be TRBD2 (5 bases). Trimming stripped 2 bases from V and 2 bases from J, with 16 bases between. The CDR3 length is 17 residues. Per the germline V gene, CDR1 is SNHLY and CDR2 is FYNNEI. The CDR3 sequence is CASSESYRGPPKNIQYF. DNA of the CDR3: TGTGCCAGCAGTGAAAGTTATCGAGGGCCCCCCAAAAACATTCAGTACTTC.

This clonotype appeared many times. The V and J genes are TRBV6-5 and TRBJ2-2, with a tentative D call TRBD2 (6 bases). Deletions cut 0 bases from V and 1 base from J, with 9 bases between. The CDR3 extends over 16 amino acids. Per germline, CDR1 MNHEY and CDR2 SVGAGI. The chain's CDR3 is CASSYSGLLNTGELFF. Here the CDR3 DNA reads TGTGCCAGCAGTTACTCGGGACTTCTGAACACCGGGGAGCTGTTTTTT.

Many counts were recorded for this clonotype. V gene TRBV20-1 combines with J gene TRBJ2-1; 7 nucleotides agree with TRBD2. The trim removed 6 bases at V and 7 bases at J, leaving 15 bases unmatched. CDR1 and CDR2 from the germline V gene are DFQATT and SNEGSKA (reference sequence). This CDR3 comprises 15 residues. CDR3 loop: CSAPVGGGSLNEQFF. DNA of the CDR3: TGCAGTGCCCCGGTGGGTGGCGGGAGTCTTAATGAGCAGTTCTTC.

CDR3 sequence reads: CASSVAPGQSRASPLHF. The CDR3 DNA sequence: TGTGCCAGCAGCGTAGCTCCCGGACAGTCTCGGGCTTCACCCCTCCACTTT. V is TRBV9 and J is TRBJ1-6; the D gene is possibly TRBD1 (6 bases). The CDR3 consists of 17 residues. Germline V CDR1 and CDR2: SGDLS, YYNGEE. V dropped 0 bases and J dropped 9 bases, with 19 bases sitting between them.